This TCR beta chain was captured in a study of T cell changes during pregnancy in multiple sclerosis (dated by TCRdb to between 2019 and 2020). Study-wide context: In women with multiple sclerosis, the researchers looked at how the T cell repertoire shifted as pregnancy progressed.

This clone was counted once. There is no known antigen for this receptor. Base qualities are not provided; no much larger clone lies one nucleotide away. The method behind the library was the immunoSEQ multiplex PCR assay. The table was pulled from immuneACCESS by TCRdb, which kept in-frame rearrangements only. Such tables lose some clones; where checked, under half of the loss comes from unresolved V genes, and the rest has no known cause. This sample has about 48,000 clones in its table, and about nine tenths of those were observed once. The top ten hold around 0.5% of the sample. Looking up the germline V gene (reference sequence) yields CDR1 SEHNR and CDR2 FQNEAQ. The CDR3 contains 15 residues, cysteine and phenylalanine counted. Only the CDR3 portion is preserved as DNA: 45 bases, with reading frame beginning at the first base. Clipping removes 5 bases from V and 6 bases from J, with 8 as the unmatched junction base count.

This clonotype was sampled from a female donor with multiple sclerosis, enrolled in a pregnancy study. Recombination joined TRBV7-9 with TRBJ2-1, with 9 bases in between that match TRBD2. The source material was CD4+ T cells from peripheral blood mononuclear cells, sampled in the third trimester of pregnancy. Read as DNA, the sequence is TGTGCCAGCAGCCCGTCAGCGGGGGGACGCAATGAGCAGTTCTTC. This is translated as CASSPSAGGRNEQFF.